Below, 11 T cell receptor beta chains from the same sample are listed, as sequenced in a study of T cells expressing NK-cell markers (dated by TCRdb to 2018 to 2021). Library preparation used 5' RACE. For sequencing, an Illumina HiSeq 2000 was employed. TCRdb reprocessed the reads, and each CDR3 protein sequence is entered once, without DNA. The data table for this sample lists a few hundred thousand distinct CDR3 sequences. The ten largest clones add up to roughly 5.2% of the sample. Sequenced material: blood T cells: a sorted CD56 or NKG2C T cell subset, CD4+ or CD8+ T cells, or bulk PBMC T cells (not recorded which). The origin of the receptors is a man aged 18-75 years in good health.

The chain uses TRBV6-1 and TRBJ1-1; TCRdb's assignment of TRBD1 cannot be checked, as there is no DNA. This CDR3 comprises 14 residues. Germline assignment: CDR1 MNHNS and CDR2 SASEGT. The CDR3 sequence is CASKPDRGNTEAFF.

The V and J genes are TRBV5-1 and TRBJ2-1; TCRdb designates TRBD2, a call that cannot be tested without DNA. The germline gives CDR1 SGHRS, CDR2 YFSETQ. This CDR3 is built from 15 residues. CDR3 region: CASSRGGRTDNEQFF.

V gene TRBV5-1 combines with J gene TRBJ2-5. Looked up from germline, CDR1 is SGHRS and CDR2 is YFSETQ. The CDR3 is 12 amino acids. CDR3: CASSGVEETQYF.

The chain carries TRBV18 and TRBJ1-1; the TRBD1 assignment by TCRdb is unverifiable without DNA. The germline V gene encodes CDR1 KGHSH and CDR2 LQKENI. The CDR3 consists of 14 residues. The CDR3 sequence: CASSGAATNTEAFF.

The chain carries TRBV20-1 and TRBJ2-4; checking the TCRdb D call of TRBD1 is not possible without DNA. The length of the CDR3 is 12 residues. From germline, CDR1 is DFQATT and CDR2 SNEGSKA (reference sequence). The CDR3: CSASVGGDIQYF.

The V gene is TRBV20-1, the J gene TRBJ1-3; TCRdb's D call of TRBD1 is untestable without DNA. CDR1 DFQATT and CDR2 SNEGSKA come from the germline V gene (reference sequence). The CDR3 totals 13 residues. The CDR3: CSASTTDRNTIYF.

The chain couples TRBV14 to TRBJ2-7; TCRdb designates TRBD1, a call that cannot be tested without DNA. Germline CDR1 is SGHDN and CDR2 is FVKESK. The CDR3 contains 12 residues. CDR3 sequence reads: CASSRRTGVLYF.

This chain joins TRBV2 and TRBJ1-5. Germline lookup yields CDR1 SNHLY and CDR2 FYNNEI. The CDR3 consists of 12 residues. CDR3 in amino acids: CASSRDLQPQHF.

The rearrangement joins TRBV12-3 or TRBV12-4 to TRBJ1-5. This CDR3 has 18 residues. The CDR3 reads CASSLKGSSGSGNQPQHF.

The chain combines TRBV12-3 or TRBV12-4 with TRBJ1-1; TCRdb designates TRBD1, a call that cannot be tested without DNA. CDR3 length: 14 residues. CDR3 in amino acids: CASTLTGVNTEAFF.

The chain combines TRBV7-8 with TRBJ2-5; TCRdb picks TRBD1, but there is no DNA to check that call. There are 14 residues in the CDR3. In germline, CDR1 is SGHVS, CDR2 FQNEAQ. CDR3 residues: CASSLYGGIEAQYF.